This T cell receptor (beta chain) was retrieved from a study of cytomegalovirus exposure and HLA in healthy donors. As concerns this clone: Its target is unknown.

The CDR3 extends over 16 amino acids. The germline V gene has CDR1 LNHDA and CDR2 SQIVND (reference sequence). V lost 1 base and J lost 2; bases outside the gene matches: 5. Overall study results and limits: HLA allele associations emerged for roughly 16,000 TCR beta sequences in a later analysis, at 0.05 false discovery rate. Cytomegalovirus association was assigned to over 150 TCR beta chains.

Vbeta (60) and Jbeta (13) primers were used in the PCR. This table comes from immunoSEQ multiplex PCR, and its TCRdb copy is limited to in-frame clones, with some not included. The profile covers about 150,000 clones, with approximately 80% appearing a single time and around 7% taken by the ten largest. The chain combines TRBV19 with TRBJ2-7; 10 bases are shared with TRBD1. Sequenced input: PBMCs. The receptor was isolated from a woman between 50 and 59 years old in good health and CMV-seropositive. The CDR3 DNA is TGTGCCAGTAGTATAGCCCTGACAGGGGGCCCCTACGAGCAGTACTTC. Residues: CASSIALTGGPYEQYF.